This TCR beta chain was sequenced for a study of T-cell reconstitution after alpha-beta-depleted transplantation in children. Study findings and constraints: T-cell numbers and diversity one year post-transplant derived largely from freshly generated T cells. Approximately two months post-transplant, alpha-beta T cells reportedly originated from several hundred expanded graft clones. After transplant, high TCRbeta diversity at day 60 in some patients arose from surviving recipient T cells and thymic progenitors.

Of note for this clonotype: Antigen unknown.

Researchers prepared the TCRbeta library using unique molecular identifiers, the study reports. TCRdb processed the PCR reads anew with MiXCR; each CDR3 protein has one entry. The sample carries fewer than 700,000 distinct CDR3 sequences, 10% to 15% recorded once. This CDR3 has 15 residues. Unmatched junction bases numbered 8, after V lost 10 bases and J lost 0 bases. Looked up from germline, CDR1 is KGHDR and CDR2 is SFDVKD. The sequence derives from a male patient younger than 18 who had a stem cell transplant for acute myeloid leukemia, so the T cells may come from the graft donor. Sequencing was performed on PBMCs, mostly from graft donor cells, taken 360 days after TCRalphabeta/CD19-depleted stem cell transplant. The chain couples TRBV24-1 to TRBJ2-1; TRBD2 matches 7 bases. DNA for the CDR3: TGTGCCACAGCAGCCCTAGCGGACTCCTACAATGAGCAGTTCTTC. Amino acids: CATAALADSYNEQFF.